Sequencing of this T cell receptor beta chain was carried out in a study of blood T cells in healthy people across ages (dated by TCRdb to 2013 to 2016). With respect to the entire study: In model experiments, template switching captured about one uniquely barcoded TCR beta cDNA molecule for every two T cells. To track age-related changes in TCR beta repertoire diversity, the study relied on deep sequencing normalized with unique cDNA molecular identifiers. Donors were grouped into four age groups: young (average roughly 15 years), middle-aged (about 40), aged (around 56) and long-lived (about 89). To avoid experimental bias, donors of different ages were randomly spread across the sequencing lanes. For two donors (one aged 18 to 29 and one aged 80 or older), the study analyzed two additional independent replicas of 1 million unique cDNA reads from the same blood draw. Study-wide conclusions, independent of this receptor: The CMV infection status of donors was not known, potentially confounding age-related changes in expanded clonotypes. Observed TCR beta diversity per million T cells fell roughly linearly with age, and a significant reduction was already apparent by age around 36. Bulk unsorted PBMC profiling prevented conclusive comparison of naive and antigen-experienced compartments. Estimates of total diversity based on one million sequenced T cells were considered lower bounds and underestimates. The long-lived group showed more naive CD4+ T cells, fewer expanded clones and increased TCR diversity than the aged group, suggesting age selection. There was a strong correlation between observed TCR beta diversity and the percentage of naive T cells measured by flow cytometry.

The library was obtained by 5' RACE. Sequenced using an Illumina HiSeq 2500. A second PCR of roughly 6 to 11 cycles was run with a J-beta primer mix and a sample-barcoded 5' primer. Each TCR beta cDNA molecule received a unique molecular identifier from a template-switch 5' adaptor carrying 12 random nucleotides. Each sample yielded at least 2.5 million CDR3-containing paired-end reads. The Mint cDNA synthesis kit, primed by a TRBC-specific oligonucleotide, was used to synthesize first-strand cDNA from all RNA. Following uracil-DNA glycosylase treatment, a first 18-cycle PCR with universal primers M1SS and BC2_uni_R was performed on all cDNA. As for the authors' bioinformatics: Normalization of each sample was performed by random selection of 1 million high-quality reads, each carrying a distinct molecular identifier. Reads with shared molecular identifiers were discarded instead of being binned into consensus sequences. MiTCR, with a Q25 quality threshold and the strictest error-elimination algorithm, was used for CDR3 identification, clonotype clustering and error correction. A nonparametric unseen species model using Euler transformation provided a lower-bound estimate of total TCR beta diversity. TCRdb ran its own pipeline on the public reads, namely fastp trimming at Q25 and MiXCR clone calling, and kept in-frame beta chains. All rows with the same CDR3 protein become a single entry with the most common DNA and genes. These V and J calls are TCRdb output, not the study's own analysis. Present in this sample are hundreds of thousands of distinct CDR3 sequences, less than 45% of which were seen just once. The top ten hold around 30% of the sample.

The donors were around 39 Caucasian individuals from Russia, aged roughly 6 to 95 years, who were systemically healthy. Each donor gave 8 to 10 milliliters of peripheral blood, drawn into EDTA-treated Vacutainer tubes. Ficoll-Paque density-gradient centrifugation was used to isolate PBMCs, with at least 7 million obtained per sample. Total RNA was extracted from PBMCs with Trizol reagent, with at least 6 micrograms obtained per sample. Naive CD45RAhigh/CD27high T cell percentages were measured by flow cytometry on a PBMC aliquot from every donor. The germline V gene encodes CDR1 MNHEY and CDR2 SVGAGI. V sheds 0 bases and J sheds 7 bases, leaving 16 bases between their ends. Taken from cysteine to phenylalanine, the CDR3 has 15 residues. The only DNA kept is the CDR3, 45 bases in frame from the first base. Regarding this clonotype: Its antigen remains undetermined. No much larger clonotype is one base removed from it; base qualities were not supplied.

The clonotype originates from an elderly man in good health. The chain couples TRBV6-5 to TRBJ2-7, with a weak D call of TRBD1 (6 bases match). The source material was blood. DNA sequence: TGTGCCAGCAGTTACTCTCGGGCAGGGGAAGGTGAGCAGTACTTC. This sequence encodes CASSYSRAGEGEQYF.